This is a list of T cell receptor beta chains from one sample in a study of immune cell composition in non-small cell lung cancer. Sequencing was performed with immunoSEQ multiplex PCR; in TCRdb, only in-frame clones are kept and a portion is missing. The sample lists 2,500 to 3,000 clones, approximately 81% occurring once. Material: lung tumor tissue. Receptors were obtained from a human donor with non-small cell lung cancer. Both conserved end residues are part of each CDR3. Fields, in order: D gene, J gene, clone size, V gene, CDR3 DNA, CDR3 protein. D genes are given only for firm matches. Some rows have no size entry. The others give once, few or many, or a class for an expanded clone.

d_call: TRBD1; j_call: TRBJ1-2; clone_size: .; v_call: TRBV7-9; cdr3_nt: TGTGCCAGCAGCTTAGGACAGGGGGTCTATGGCTACACCTTC; cdr3_aa: CASSLGQGVYGYTF
d_call: .; j_call: TRBJ1-2; clone_size: .; v_call: TRBV4-1; cdr3_nt: TGCGCCAGCAGCCAAGAGAGGGCGGCAGCGAACTATGGCTACACCTTC; cdr3_aa: CASSQERAAANYGYTF
d_call: .; j_call: TRBJ2-7; clone_size: .; v_call: TRBV25-1; cdr3_nt: TGTGCCAGCAGTGAAGAAGTAGGGAGAGGGCAGTACTTC; cdr3_aa: CASSEEVGRGQYF
d_call: .; j_call: TRBJ1-1; clone_size: .; v_call: TRBV6-5; cdr3_nt: TGTGCCAGCAGTTACAAAACAGGGTCGTATGAAGCTTTCTTT; cdr3_aa: CASSYKTGSYEAFF
d_call: .; j_call: TRBJ2-4; clone_size: once; v_call: TRBV6-6; cdr3_nt: TGTGCCAGCAGTTACTCGATAGAGGGGGAGTACTTC; cdr3_aa: CASSYSIEGEYF
d_call: .; j_call: TRBJ1-5; clone_size: few; v_call: TRBV7-2; cdr3_nt: TGTGCCAGCACCCTAACAGGGTCTAATAGCAATCAGCCCCAGCATTTT; cdr3_aa: CASTLTGSNSNQPQHF
d_call: .; j_call: TRBJ1-5; clone_size: .; v_call: TRBV5-1; cdr3_nt: TGCGCCAGCAGCTTGGGGGAGGGAAGCAATCAGCCCCAGCATTTT; cdr3_aa: CASSLGEGSNQPQHF
d_call: .; j_call: TRBJ1-2; clone_size: .; v_call: TRBV5-1; cdr3_nt: TGCGCCAGCAGCTTGATTTTGACAGGCCTGGGAGGCTACACCTTC; cdr3_aa: CASSLILTGLGGYTF
d_call: TRBD1; j_call: TRBJ2-1; clone_size: .; v_call: TRBV5-6; cdr3_nt: TGTGCCAGCAGCTCCTTCGGGACAGGGGTATCGCTTTACAATGAGCAGTTCTTC; cdr3_aa: CASSSFGTGVSLYNEQFF
d_call: TRBD2; j_call: TRBJ2-2; clone_size: .; v_call: TRBV27; cdr3_nt: TGTGCCAGCCGGGGGGAAAACACCGGGGAGCTGTTTTTT; cdr3_aa: CASRGENTGELFF
d_call: .; j_call: TRBJ1-3; clone_size: .; v_call: TRBV11-3; cdr3_nt: TGTGCCAGCAGCTCGGGAGGAAACACCATATATTTT; cdr3_aa: CASSSGGNTIYF
d_call: .; j_call: TRBJ1-5; clone_size: hyperexpanded; v_call: TRBV4-3; cdr3_nt: TGCGCCAGCAGCCAAGATGGGAGTAGCAATCAGCCCCAGCATTTT; cdr3_aa: CASSQDGSSNQPQHF
d_call: TRBD1; j_call: TRBJ2-5; clone_size: .; v_call: TRBV2; cdr3_nt: TGTGCCTTCAGGACAGGGGATGGGGATACCCAGTACTTC; cdr3_aa: CAFRTGDGDTQYF
d_call: .; j_call: TRBJ2-5; clone_size: .; v_call: TRBV5-1; cdr3_nt: TGCGCCAGCAGCCGGACTCCCCAAGAGACCCAGTACTTC; cdr3_aa: CASSRTPQETQYF
d_call: .; j_call: TRBJ1-5; clone_size: .; v_call: TRBV6-5; cdr3_nt: TGTGCCAGCAGTTACGGGCAGGGTAGCAATCAGCCCCAGCATTTT; cdr3_aa: CASSYGQGSNQPQHF
d_call: .; j_call: TRBJ1-1; clone_size: .; v_call: TRBV5-6; cdr3_nt: TGTGCCAGCAGCGAGCGGGGGGACGACACTGAAGCTTTCTTT; cdr3_aa: CASSERGDDTEAFF
d_call: .; j_call: TRBJ2-5; clone_size: .; v_call: TRBV5-4; cdr3_nt: TGTGCCAGCAGCATCTGGAAGAGGGAAGAGACCCAGTACTTC; cdr3_aa: CASSIWKREETQYF
d_call: .; j_call: TRBJ2-3; clone_size: .; v_call: TRBV25-1; cdr3_nt: TGTGCCAGCAGTGAAAGTCAGGGGAGGGCTAGCACAGATACGCAGTATTTT; cdr3_aa: CASSESQGRASTDTQYF
d_call: .; j_call: TRBJ2-1; clone_size: .; v_call: TRBV5-1; cdr3_nt: TGCGCCAGCAGCCGGACAGAGGCCTACAATGAGCAGTTCTTC; cdr3_aa: CASSRTEAYNEQFF
d_call: .; j_call: TRBJ2-6; clone_size: few; v_call: TRBV15; cdr3_nt: TGTGCCACCAGCAATAGAAATGGGGCCAACGTCCTGACTTTC; cdr3_aa: CATSNRNGANVLTF
d_call: TRBD2; j_call: TRBJ2-1; clone_size: .; v_call: TRBV7-9; cdr3_nt: TGTGCCAGCAGCCCCGGGGGGTCCCTCTCCTACAATGAGCAGTTCTTC; cdr3_aa: CASSPGGSLSYNEQFF
d_call: TRBD1; j_call: TRBJ2-1; clone_size: .; v_call: TRBV7-2; cdr3_nt: TGTGCCAGCAGCTTGACAGGGGGCTCCTACAATGAGCAGTTCTTC; cdr3_aa: CASSLTGGSYNEQFF
d_call: TRBD1; j_call: TRBJ2-5; clone_size: once; v_call: TRBV5-8; cdr3_nt: TGTGCCAGCAGCAACAACAGGGGGCATGAGACCCAGTACTTC; cdr3_aa: CASSNNRGHETQYF
d_call: .; j_call: TRBJ1-1; clone_size: .; v_call: TRBV10-3; cdr3_nt: TGTGCCATCAGTGAGAATGAGGGTTGGACTGAAGCTTTCTTT; cdr3_aa: CAISENEGWTEAFF
d_call: TRBD1; j_call: TRBJ1-6; clone_size: .; v_call: TRBV5-6; cdr3_nt: TGTGCCAGCAGCGGAACCGACAGGGTTGGCAATTCACCCCTCCACTTT; cdr3_aa: CASSGTDRVGNSPLHF
d_call: TRBD2; j_call: TRBJ2-3; clone_size: .; v_call: TRBV7-2; cdr3_nt: TGTGCCAGCAGCTTGGCTTATAGCGGGGGGTTAGATACGCAGTATTTT; cdr3_aa: CASSLAYSGGLDTQYF
d_call: .; j_call: TRBJ1-6; clone_size: .; v_call: TRBV2; cdr3_nt: TGTGCCAGCGCCAGGTCTAATTCACCCCTCCACTTT; cdr3_aa: CASARSNSPLHF
d_call: .; j_call: TRBJ1-3; clone_size: .; v_call: TRBV4-1; cdr3_nt: TGCGCCAGCAGCCAAACAGACAGGAGCTCTGGAAACACCATATATTTT; cdr3_aa: CASSQTDRSSGNTIYF
d_call: TRBD1; j_call: TRBJ1-5; clone_size: .; v_call: TRBV27; cdr3_nt: TGTGCCAGCAGTCCAAGACAGGGGAACGGGCGCAATCAGCCCCAGCATTTT; cdr3_aa: CASSPRQGNGRNQPQHF
d_call: .; j_call: TRBJ2-3; clone_size: .; v_call: TRBV19; cdr3_nt: TGTGCCAGTAGTATTTGGAGGGATACGCAGTATTTT; cdr3_aa: CASSIWRDTQYF
d_call: TRBD1; j_call: TRBJ2-7; clone_size: .; v_call: TRBV11-2; cdr3_nt: TGTGCCAGCAGCCTCCGGGACAGCTACGAGCAGTACTTC; cdr3_aa: CASSLRDSYEQYF
d_call: TRBD2; j_call: TRBJ2-3; clone_size: .; v_call: TRBV5-1; cdr3_nt: TGCGCCAGCAGCTTGGGGTTAGCGGGGGGGCCAGATACGCAGTATTTT; cdr3_aa: CASSLGLAGGPDTQYF
d_call: TRBD2; j_call: TRBJ2-5; clone_size: .; v_call: TRBV4-1; cdr3_nt: TGCGCCAGCAGCCAAGATCTCCGGAGCGGGGGGATCCAAGAGACCCAGTACTTC; cdr3_aa: CASSQDLRSGGIQETQYF
d_call: .; j_call: TRBJ1-2; clone_size: .; v_call: TRBV6-6; cdr3_nt: TGTGCCAGCAGTTACTCCCCCGGGGGGAACTATGGCTACACCTTC; cdr3_aa: CASSYSPGGNYGYTF
d_call: .; j_call: TRBJ1-1; clone_size: .; v_call: TRBV5-5; cdr3_nt: TGTGCCAGCACGGACAAGATGAACACTGAAGCTTTCTTT; cdr3_aa: CASTDKMNTEAFF
d_call: .; j_call: TRBJ1-5; clone_size: .; v_call: TRBV15; cdr3_nt: TGTGCCACCAGCAGAGATCTACCCTCCAGGGGAAGGAGTCAGCCCCAGCATTTT; cdr3_aa: CATSRDLPSRGRSQPQHF
d_call: .; j_call: TRBJ1-2; clone_size: .; v_call: TRBV5-1; cdr3_nt: TGCGCCAGCAGCTTGGAAGGCAGGGGATATGGCTACACCTTC; cdr3_aa: CASSLEGRGYGYTF
d_call: TRBD2; j_call: TRBJ2-7; clone_size: .; v_call: TRBV29-1; cdr3_nt: TGCAGCGTGCGACTAGCCCTAAGCTCCTACGAGCAGTACTTC; cdr3_aa: CSVRLALSSYEQYF
d_call: TRBD1; j_call: TRBJ2-7; clone_size: .; v_call: TRBV5-5; cdr3_nt: TGTGCCAGCAGCATTGGAGTGGGACAGATCTCCTACGAGCAGTACTTC; cdr3_aa: CASSIGVGQISYEQYF
d_call: .; j_call: TRBJ1-1; clone_size: large; v_call: TRBV15; cdr3_nt: TGTGCCACCAGCAGAGTGGGGGCCGGTAGCGCTGAAGCTTTCTTT; cdr3_aa: CATSRVGAGSAEAFF
d_call: TRBD1; j_call: TRBJ1-2; clone_size: .; v_call: TRBV5-1; cdr3_nt: TGCGCCAGCAGCCTGGACAGGGGTAGCTATGGCTACACCTTC; cdr3_aa: CASSLDRGSYGYTF
d_call: .; j_call: TRBJ1-4; clone_size: .; v_call: TRBV10-3; cdr3_nt: TGTGCCATCAGTGAGTCTGGCAGGGGTACAACTAATGAAAAACTGTTTTTT; cdr3_aa: CAISESGRGTTNEKLFF
d_call: .; j_call: TRBJ1-3; clone_size: .; v_call: TRBV5-6; cdr3_nt: TGTGCCAGCAGCCCAGGGTCCTACTCTGGAAACACCATATATTTT; cdr3_aa: CASSPGSYSGNTIYF
d_call: .; j_call: TRBJ1-2; clone_size: .; v_call: TRBV5-1; cdr3_nt: TGCGCCAGCAGCTTGGGACAGGTTAACTATGGCTACACCTTC; cdr3_aa: CASSLGQVNYGYTF
d_call: .; j_call: TRBJ1-1; clone_size: .; v_call: TRBV11-2; cdr3_nt: TGTGCCAGCAGCTCGGGGGGGGGAGGCACTGAAGCTTTCTTT; cdr3_aa: CASSSGGGGTEAFF
d_call: .; j_call: TRBJ1-1; clone_size: .; v_call: TRBV5-1; cdr3_nt: TGCGCCAGCAGCCCAACAGGGTCGAACACTGAAGCTTTCTTT; cdr3_aa: CASSPTGSNTEAFF
d_call: .; j_call: TRBJ1-1; clone_size: .; v_call: TRBV7-6; cdr3_nt: TGTGCCAGCAGCTTGCAGGGTAACACTGAAGCTTTCTTT; cdr3_aa: CASSLQGNTEAFF
d_call: .; j_call: TRBJ2-5; clone_size: .; v_call: TRBV7-2; cdr3_nt: TGTGCCAGCAGCTTCCGGACTCCGACCCAAGAGACCCAGTACTTC; cdr3_aa: CASSFRTPTQETQYF
d_call: .; j_call: TRBJ2-7; clone_size: .; v_call: TRBV21-1; cdr3_nt: TGTGCCAGCAGCAAAGAAGGACAGTCCTACGAGCAGTACTTC; cdr3_aa: CASSKEGQSYEQYF
d_call: TRBD1; j_call: TRBJ2-5; clone_size: .; v_call: TRBV5-6; cdr3_nt: TGTGCCAGCAGCTGGGAACAGGGGATCGAGACCCAGTACTTC; cdr3_aa: CASSWEQGIETQYF
d_call: .; j_call: TRBJ2-7; clone_size: .; v_call: TRBV14; cdr3_nt: TGTGCCAGCAGCCAAGGGGTTGGGGAGGCCTCGAACGAGCAGTACTTC; cdr3_aa: CASSQGVGEASNEQYF
d_call: .; j_call: TRBJ2-7; clone_size: few; v_call: TRBV27; cdr3_nt: TGTGCCAGCAGTCCCTCCGGAGGGCCCGAGCAGTACTTC; cdr3_aa: CASSPSGGPEQYF
d_call: TRBD2; j_call: TRBJ2-7; clone_size: .; v_call: TRBV4-3; cdr3_nt: TGCGCCAGCAGCCCGACCACTAGCGGGGGGTCCCGCTACGAGCAGTACTTC; cdr3_aa: CASSPTTSGGSRYEQYF